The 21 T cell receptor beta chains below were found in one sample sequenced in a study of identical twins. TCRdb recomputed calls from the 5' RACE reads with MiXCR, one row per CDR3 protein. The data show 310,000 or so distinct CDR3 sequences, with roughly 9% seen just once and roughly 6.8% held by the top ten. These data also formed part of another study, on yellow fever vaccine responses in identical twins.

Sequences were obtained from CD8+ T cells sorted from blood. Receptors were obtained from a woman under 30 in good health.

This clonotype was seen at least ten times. The chain's CDR3 is CASSPTLGLAESTDTQYF. The CDR3 DNA sequence: TGTGCCAGCAGTCCTACCCTGGGACTAGCGGAGAGCACAGATACGCAGTATTTT. The rearrangement links TRBV27 to TRBJ2-3; 11 bases map to TRBD2. The CDR3 loop spans 18 amino acids. V was pared by 5 bases and J by 0 bases, with 10 bases of the junction left unmatched. Germline lookup yields CDR1 MNHEY and CDR2 SMNVEV (reference sequence).

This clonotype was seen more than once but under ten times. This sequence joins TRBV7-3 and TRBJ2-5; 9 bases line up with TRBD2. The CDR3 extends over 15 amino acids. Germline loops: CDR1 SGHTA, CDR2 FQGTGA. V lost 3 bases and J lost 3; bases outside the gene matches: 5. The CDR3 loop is CASSFATSGEETQYF. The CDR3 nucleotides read TGTGCCAGCAGCTTCGCGACTAGCGGTGAAGAGACCCAGTACTTC.

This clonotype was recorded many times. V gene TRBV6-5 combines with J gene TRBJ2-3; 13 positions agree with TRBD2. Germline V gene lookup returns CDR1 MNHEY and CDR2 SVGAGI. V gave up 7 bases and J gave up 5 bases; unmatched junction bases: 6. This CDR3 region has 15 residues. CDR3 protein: CASTLLAGGQDTQYF. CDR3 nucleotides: TGTGCCAGCACGTTACTAGCGGGAGGGCAAGATACGCAGTATTTT.

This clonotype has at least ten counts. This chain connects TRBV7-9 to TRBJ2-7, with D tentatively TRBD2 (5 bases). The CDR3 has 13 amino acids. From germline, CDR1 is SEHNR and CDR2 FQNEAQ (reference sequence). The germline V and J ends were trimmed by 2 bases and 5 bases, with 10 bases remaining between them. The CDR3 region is CASSLRLSNEQYF. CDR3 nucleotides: TGTGCCAGCAGCTTAAGACTATCTAACGAGCAGTACTTC.

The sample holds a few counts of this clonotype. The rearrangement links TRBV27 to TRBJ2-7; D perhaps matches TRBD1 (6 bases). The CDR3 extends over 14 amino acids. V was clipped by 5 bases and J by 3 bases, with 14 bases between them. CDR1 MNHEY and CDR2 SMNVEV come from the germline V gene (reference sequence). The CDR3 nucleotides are TGTGCCAGCAGTCTAACCGGGACACTCTACGAGCAGTACTTC. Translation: CASSLTGTLYEQYF.

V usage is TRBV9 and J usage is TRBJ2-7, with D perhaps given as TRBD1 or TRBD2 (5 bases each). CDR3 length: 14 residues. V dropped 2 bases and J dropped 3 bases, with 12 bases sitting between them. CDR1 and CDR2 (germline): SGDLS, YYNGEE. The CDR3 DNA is TGTGCCAGCAGCGTTTGGGACGGCGGCTACGAGCAGTACTTC. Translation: CASSVWDGGYEQYF.

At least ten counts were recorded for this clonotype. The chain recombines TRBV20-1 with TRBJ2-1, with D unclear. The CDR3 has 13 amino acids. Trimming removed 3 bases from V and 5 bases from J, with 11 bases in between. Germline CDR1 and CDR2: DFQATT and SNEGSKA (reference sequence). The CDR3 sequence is CSARDQSDNEQFF. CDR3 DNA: TGCAGTGCTAGGGACCAAAGTGACAATGAGCAGTTCTTC.

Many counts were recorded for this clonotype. The chain's CDR3 is CASRLDSLYGYTF. CDR3 DNA: TGTGCCAGCAGGCTGGACAGCCTCTATGGCTACACCTTC. The chain has TRBV12-3 or TRBV12-4 and TRBJ1-2; D is possibly TRBD1 (6 bases). Deletions cut 6 bases from V and 4 bases from J, with 12 bases between. The CDR3 spans 13 residues.

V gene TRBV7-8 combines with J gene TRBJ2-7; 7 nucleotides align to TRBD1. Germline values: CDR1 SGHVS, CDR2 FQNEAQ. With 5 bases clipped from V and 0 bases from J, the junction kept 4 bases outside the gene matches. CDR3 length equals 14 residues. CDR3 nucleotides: TGTGCCAGCAGCCGGGACAGTAGCTCCTACGAGCAGTACTTC. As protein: CASSRDSSSYEQYF.

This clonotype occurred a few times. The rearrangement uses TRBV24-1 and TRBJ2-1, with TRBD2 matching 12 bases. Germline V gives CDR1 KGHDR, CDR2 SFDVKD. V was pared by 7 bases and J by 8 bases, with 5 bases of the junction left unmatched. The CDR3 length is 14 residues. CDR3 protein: CATSLAGGPYEQFF. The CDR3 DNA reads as TGTGCCACCAGCCTAGCGGGAGGGCCCTATGAGCAGTTCTTC.

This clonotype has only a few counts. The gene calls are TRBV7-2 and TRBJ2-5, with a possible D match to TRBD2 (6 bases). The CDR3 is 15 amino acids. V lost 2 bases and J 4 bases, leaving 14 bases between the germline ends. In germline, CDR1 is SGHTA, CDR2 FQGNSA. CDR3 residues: CASSLLSGEPETQYF. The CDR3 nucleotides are TGTGCCAGCAGCTTATTATCGGGGGAACCAGAGACCCAGTACTTC.

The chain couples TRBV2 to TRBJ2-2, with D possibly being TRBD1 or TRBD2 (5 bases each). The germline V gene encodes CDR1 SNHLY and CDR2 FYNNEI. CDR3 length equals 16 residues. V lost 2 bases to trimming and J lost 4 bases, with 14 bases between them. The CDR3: CASSELGDLGTGELFF. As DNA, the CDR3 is TGTGCCAGCAGTGAATTGGGGGACCTGGGCACCGGGGAGCTGTTTTTT.

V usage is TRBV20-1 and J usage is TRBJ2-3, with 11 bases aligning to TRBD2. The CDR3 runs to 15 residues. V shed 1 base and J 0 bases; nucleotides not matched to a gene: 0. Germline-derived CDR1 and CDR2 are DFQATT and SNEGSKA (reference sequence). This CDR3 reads CSARGTSGSTDTQYF. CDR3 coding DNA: TGCAGTGCTAGAGGGACTAGCGGGAGCACAGATACGCAGTATTTT.

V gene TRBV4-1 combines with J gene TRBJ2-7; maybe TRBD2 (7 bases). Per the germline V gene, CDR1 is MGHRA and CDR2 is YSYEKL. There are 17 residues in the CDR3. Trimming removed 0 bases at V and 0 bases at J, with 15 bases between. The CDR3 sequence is CASSQDITGTISYEQYF. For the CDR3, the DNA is TGCGCCAGCAGCCAAGATATAACAGGGACTATCTCCTACGAGCAGTACTTC.

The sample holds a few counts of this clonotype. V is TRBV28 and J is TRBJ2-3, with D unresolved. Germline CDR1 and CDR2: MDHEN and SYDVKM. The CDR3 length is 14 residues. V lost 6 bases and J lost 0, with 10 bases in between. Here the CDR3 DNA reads TGTGCCAGCAGGCTGGTCTTTAGCACAGATACGCAGTATTTT. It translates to CASRLVFSTDTQYF.

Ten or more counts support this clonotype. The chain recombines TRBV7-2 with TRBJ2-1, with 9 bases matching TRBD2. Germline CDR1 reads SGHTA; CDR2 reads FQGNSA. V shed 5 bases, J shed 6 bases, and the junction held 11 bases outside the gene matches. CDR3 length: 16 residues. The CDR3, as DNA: TGTGCCAGCAGCCTCACGCCCGGACTAGCGAGCAATGAGCAGTTCTTC. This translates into CASSLTPGLASNEQFF.

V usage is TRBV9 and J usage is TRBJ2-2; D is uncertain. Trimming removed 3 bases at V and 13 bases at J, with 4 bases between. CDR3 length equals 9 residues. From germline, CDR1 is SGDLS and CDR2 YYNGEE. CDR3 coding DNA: TGTGCCAGCAGCGCTCGGCTGTTTTTT. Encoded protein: CASSARLFF.

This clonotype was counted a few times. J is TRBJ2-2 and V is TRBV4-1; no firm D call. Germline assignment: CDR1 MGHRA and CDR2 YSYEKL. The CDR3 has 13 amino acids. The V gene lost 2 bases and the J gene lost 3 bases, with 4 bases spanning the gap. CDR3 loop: CASSQYDTGELFF. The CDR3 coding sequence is TGCGCCAGCAGCCAATACGACACCGGGGAGCTGTTTTTT.

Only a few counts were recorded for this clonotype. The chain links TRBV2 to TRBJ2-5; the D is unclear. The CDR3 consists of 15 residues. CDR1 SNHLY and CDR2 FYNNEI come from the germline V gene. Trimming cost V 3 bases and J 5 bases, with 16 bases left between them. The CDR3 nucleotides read TGTGCCAGCAGTGAGTCTCGCGGCAATGGTGAGACCCAGTACTTC. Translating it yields CASSESRGNGETQYF.

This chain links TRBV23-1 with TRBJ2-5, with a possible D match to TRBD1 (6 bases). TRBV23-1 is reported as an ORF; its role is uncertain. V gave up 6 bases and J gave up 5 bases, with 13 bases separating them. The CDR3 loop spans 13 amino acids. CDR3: CASRGDQGETQYF. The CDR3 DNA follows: TGCGCCAGCAGGGGAGATCAGGGGGAGACCCAGTACTTC.

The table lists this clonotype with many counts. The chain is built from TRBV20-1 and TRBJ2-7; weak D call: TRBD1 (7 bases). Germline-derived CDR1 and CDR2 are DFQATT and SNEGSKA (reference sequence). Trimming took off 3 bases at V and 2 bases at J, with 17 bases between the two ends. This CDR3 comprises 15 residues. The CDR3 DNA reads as TGCAGTGCTAGGGAGGGGGCCAGGGAAACCTACGAGCAGTACTTC. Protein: CSAREGARETYEQYF.